A selection of T cell receptor beta chains follows, all from one sample in a study of blood T cell repertoires in COVID-19. Here immunoSEQ multiplex PCR was the method, and the copy in TCRdb shows in-frame clones only, minus some. In the table there are about 150,000 clones, 75% to 90% of which are singletons. Sequencing used peripheral blood. The receptors here all came from a woman aged 40-49 years with acute or convalescent COVID-19. CDR3s leave out the opening cysteine and the closing phenylalanine or tryptophan. D genes are given only for firm matches.

J	D	V	CDR3
TRBJ2-1	NA	TRBV15	ATSRDPARLAMGEQF
TRBJ2-2	TRBD2	TRBV10-2	ASTTGTSGTGELF
TRBJ2-7	TRBD1	TRBV5-5	ASSLTGGDTYEQY
TRBJ2-3	NA	TRBV3-1/TRBV3-2	ASSQVRGRATQY
TRBJ2-2	NA	TRBV27	ASIGGTHTGELF
TRBJ2-1	NA	TRBV5-6	ASSPGHTGTNEQF
TRBJ1-3	TRBD1	TRBV12-5	ASAIVLDRAGNTIY
TRBJ2-3	TRBD2	TRBV10-3	AIWSGGLARSDTQY
TRBJ2-7	TRBD1	TRBV27	ASSLVAGGTYEQY
TRBJ1-4	NA	TRBV5-6	ASSLARFGYGDEKLF
TRBJ2-7	NA	TRBV28	ASRTGRAYEQY
TRBJ1-2	NA	TRBV28	ASSLRQPNYGYT
TRBJ2-2	NA	TRBV18	ASSVRTANTGELF
TRBJ2-1	TRBD2	TRBV7-2	ASSLPLAGAYNEQF
TRBJ2-7	TRBD2	TRBV3-1/TRBV3-2	ASSPRRLARLAEQY
TRBJ1-2	TRBD1	TRBV3-1/TRBV3-2	ASSPLRTGGYT
TRBJ2-2	TRBD2	TRBV3-1/TRBV3-2	ASSHVLAVTGELF
TRBJ2-2	TRBD2	TRBV30	AWATTGGPTGELF
TRBJ2-1	TRBD2	TRBV9	ASSVGSASGNNEQF
TRBJ2-1	NA	TRBV18	ASSASAGDAQRYNEQF
TRBJ2-3	TRBD2	TRBV28	ASSWTSGVSTDTQY
TRBJ1-6	TRBD1	TRBV19	ASSPRGTATIPLH
TRBJ1-5	TRBD1	TRBV5-1	ASSLSRGRQPQH
TRBJ1-5	TRBD1	TRBV7-2	ASSKDRGDYSNQPQH
TRBJ2-7	TRBD1	TRBV5-6	ASTRDRVGEQY
TRBJ1-5	NA	TRBV3-1/TRBV3-2	ASSQTGQPQH
TRBJ1-5	NA	TRBV5-1	ASSLDGSNQPQH
TRBJ1-3	NA	TRBV12-5	ASGLVKGLGNTIY
TRBJ2-1	NA	TRBV2	AWVAEYNEQF
TRBJ2-7	TRBD2	TRBV27	ASSRREGLSYEQY
TRBJ2-7	NA	TRBV18	ASSPGHESIYEQY
TRBJ2-1	TRBD2	TRBV9	ASSPVAGFFF
TRBJ2-1	TRBD2	TRBV7-8	ASSLFVVRGGDNEQF
TRBJ1-1	TRBD1	TRBV10-3	AISGTGREAF
TRBJ1-1	TRBD1	TRBV6-2/TRBV6-3	ASSYDGTGGVTEAF